This record concerns one TCR beta chain sequence. Profiled with immunoSEQ multiplex PCR; TCRdb holds only in-frame clones, not every one. The table has hundreds of thousands of clones, 95% to 97% seen once. This sample is part of a study of shared clonotypes between healthy human individuals. The naive CD8 subset, CD45RO-negative cells positively selected for CCR7, excluded terminally differentiated effector memory CD45RA+ cells. V lost 2 bases and J lost 0; bases outside the gene matches: 5. The CDR3 consists of 19 residues. CDR1 and CDR2 from the germline V gene are SGHTA and FQGTGA. Sequenced material: naive CD8+ T cells sorted from blood. The V call is TRBV7-3, the J call TRBJ2-1; 15 nucleotides agree with TRBD2. The source is a man aged 30 to 39 in good health. The CDR3 here is CASSLSGTSGRYSYNEQFF. Written as DNA, the CDR3 is TGTGCCAGCAGCTTATCTGGGACTAGCGGGAGGTACTCCTACAATGAGCAGTTCTTC.